This T cell receptor (beta chain) was retrieved from a study of blood T cell repertoires in COVID-19. Across the study: PBMCs, B-cell-depleted T cells, or T cells were the source of the cDNA or gDNA that made up the material.

Contact with a PCR-confirmed or clinician-diagnosed COVID-19 case occurred within 2 weeks of entry. TCRdb's table, derived via immunoSEQ multiplex PCR, lists solely in-frame clones and lacks some. Here the sample spans around 140,000 clones, 87% being singletons. Trimming took 8 bases from V and 2 from J; bases not matched to a gene: 3. Germline V CDR1 and CDR2: MDHEN, SYDVKM. There are 12 residues in the CDR3. The sequence was collected from a middle-aged woman who had been exposed to COVID-19. Specimen: PBMCs or T cells enriched from blood (not recorded which). The rearrangement uses TRBV28 and TRBJ2-7; 7 bases fit TRBD1. The DNA for the CDR3 is TGTGCCAGCGCTCAGGGGGCCTACGAGCAGTACTTC. It yields the protein CASAQGAYEQYF.